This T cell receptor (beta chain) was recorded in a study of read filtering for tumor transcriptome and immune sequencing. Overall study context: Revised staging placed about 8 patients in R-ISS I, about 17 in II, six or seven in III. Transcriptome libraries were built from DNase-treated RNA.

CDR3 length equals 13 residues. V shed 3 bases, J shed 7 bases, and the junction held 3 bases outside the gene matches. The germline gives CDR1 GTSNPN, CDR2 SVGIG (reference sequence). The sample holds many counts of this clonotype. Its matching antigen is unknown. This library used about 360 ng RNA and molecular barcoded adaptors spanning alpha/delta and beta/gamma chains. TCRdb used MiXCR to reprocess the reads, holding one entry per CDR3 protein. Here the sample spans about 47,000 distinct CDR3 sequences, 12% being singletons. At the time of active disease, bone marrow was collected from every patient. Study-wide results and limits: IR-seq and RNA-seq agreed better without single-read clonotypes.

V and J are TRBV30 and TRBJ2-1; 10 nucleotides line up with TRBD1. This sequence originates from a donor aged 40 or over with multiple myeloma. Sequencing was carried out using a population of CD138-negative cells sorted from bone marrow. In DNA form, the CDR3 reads TGTGCCTGGAGGGCGGACAGGGGGAATGAGCAGTTCTTC. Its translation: CAWRADRGNEQFF.